This record looks at one TCR beta chain sequence and its context. Authors' processing steps: Researchers report that nucleated cell counts were estimated from reference gene primer amplification. Assay: immunoSEQ multiplex PCR; the TCRdb copy retains only in-frame clones and omits some. Clone size and the V and J calls come from that table; the DNA yielded D and trimming. The data contain roughly 150,000 clones, about four fifths of them singletons. This sample was taken from a study of blood T cell repertoires in COVID-19. Germline values: CDR1 SGHTS, CDR2 YDEGEE. V was shortened by 2 bases and J by 0 bases, with 12 bases between the two germline ends. There are 17 residues in the CDR3.

The sequence derives from a woman of 80 years or more with acute or convalescent COVID-19. The V call is TRBV5-8, the J call TRBJ1-6; D remains unclear. The source material was peripheral blood. CDR3 sequence (DNA): TGTGCCAGCAGCTTTACGGGAAGAAGCTCCTATAATTCACCCCTCCACTTT. It translates to CASSFTGRSSYNSPLHF.